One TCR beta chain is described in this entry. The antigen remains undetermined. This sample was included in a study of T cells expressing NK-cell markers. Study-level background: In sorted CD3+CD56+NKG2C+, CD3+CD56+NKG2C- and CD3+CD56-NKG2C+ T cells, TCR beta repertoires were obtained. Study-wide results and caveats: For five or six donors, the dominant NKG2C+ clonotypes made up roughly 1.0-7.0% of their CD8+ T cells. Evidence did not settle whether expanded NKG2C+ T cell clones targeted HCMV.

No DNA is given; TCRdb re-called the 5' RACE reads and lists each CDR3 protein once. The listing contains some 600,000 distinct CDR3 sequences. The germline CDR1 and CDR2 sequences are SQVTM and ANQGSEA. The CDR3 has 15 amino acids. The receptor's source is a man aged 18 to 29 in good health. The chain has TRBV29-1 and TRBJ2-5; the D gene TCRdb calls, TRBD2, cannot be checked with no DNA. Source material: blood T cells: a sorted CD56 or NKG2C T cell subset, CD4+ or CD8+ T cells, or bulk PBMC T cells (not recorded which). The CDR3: CSVETRETAMETQYF. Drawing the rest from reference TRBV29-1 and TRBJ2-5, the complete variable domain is SAVISQKPSRDICQRGTSLTIQCQVDSQVTMMFWYRQQPGQSLTLIATANQGSEATYESGFVIDKFPISRPNLTFSTLTVSNMSPEDSSIYLCSVETRETAMETQYFGPGTRLLVL.